These 16 T cell receptor beta chains came from one sample sequenced in a study of Ad26.COV2.S vaccination and SARS-CoV-2 variants. The assay was immunoSEQ multiplex PCR, and TCRdb's table has in-frame clones only and misses some. This sample has 75,000 to 100,000 clones, with under 90% found just once. Specimen: peripheral blood, collected after recovery from COVID-19. Receptors were obtained from a human donor who had recovered from COVID-19.

The chain links TRBV5-1 to TRBJ2-1; 14 positions agree with TRBD2. The V gene's germline CDR1 is SGHRS and CDR2 YFSETQ. The junction had 1 base not matched to a gene; V was cut back by 4 bases and J by 10 bases. CDR3 length equals 13 residues. This chain's CDR3 is CASSGTSGREQFF. In DNA, the CDR3 is TGCGCCAGCAGCGGGACTAGCGGGAGAGAGCAGTTCTTC.

This clone has only a few counts. The chain employs TRBV5-6 and TRBJ1-5, with TRBD1 as a possible D gene (5 bases). The CDR3 is made up of 14 amino acids. Trimming removed 1 base from V and 9 bases from J, with 14 bases in between. CDR1 and CDR2 from the germline V gene are SGHDT and YYEEEE. As DNA, the CDR3 is TGTGCCAGCAGCTTGTGGGGCCCCCAGGGGCCCCAGCATTTT. Its translation is CASSLWGPQGPQHF.

This clone was observed at least ten times. The V and J genes are TRBV4-1 and TRBJ1-2; 7 bases map to TRBD1. This CDR3 has 15 amino acids. Trimming cost V 5 bases and J 5 bases; bases outside gene matches: 11. Germline CDR1 reads MGHRA; CDR2 reads YSYEKL. The CDR3 nucleotides read TGCGCCAGCAGCTTACACCACAGACAGGGTTATGGCTACACCTTC. Its translation: CASSLHHRQGYGYTF.

This sequence joins TRBV25-1 and TRBJ2-3; 8 bases are shared with TRBD2. Germline V gene lookup returns CDR1 MGHDK and CDR2 SYGVNS. The junction had 8 bases not matched to a gene; V was cut back by 5 bases and J by 1 base. The CDR3 has 16 residues. CDR3 sequence: CASSSFGGGGTDTQYF. CDR3 in DNA: TGTGCCAGCAGTTCCTTCGGGGGGGGTGGCACAGATACGCAGTATTTT.

The chain employs TRBV24-1 and TRBJ1-2; 7 nucleotides match TRBD1. The CDR3 is made up of 15 amino acids. Germline loops: CDR1 KGHDR, CDR2 SFDVKD. Germline trimming cut 5 bases from V and 7 bases from J; bases unmatched to any gene: 12. CDR3 sequence: CATSGKRQGDGGYTF. Written as DNA, the CDR3 is TGTGCCACCAGTGGCAAGAGACAGGGCGACGGTGGCTACACCTTC.

This chain uses TRBV7-2 with TRBJ2-7; 8 bases are a match to TRBD2. The junction had 10 bases not matched to a gene; V was cut back by 3 bases and J by 6 bases. This CDR3 has 15 residues. CDR1 and CDR2 from the germline V gene are SGHTA and FQGNSA. CDR3 in amino acids: CASSLLTGGPGEQYF. Here the CDR3 DNA reads TGTGCCAGCAGCTTGCTTACGGGAGGGCCAGGCGAGCAGTACTTC. The whole variable domain, filled in from reference TRBV7-2 and TRBJ2-7, reads GAGVSQSPSNKVTEKGKDVELRCDPISGHTALYWYRQSLGQGLEFLIYFQGNSAPDKSGLPSDRFSAERTGGSVSTLTIQRTQQEDSAVYLCASSLLTGGPGEQYFGPGTRLTVT.

The chain links TRBV27 to TRBJ2-7, with D possibly being TRBD2 (6 bases). The CDR3 is 14 amino acids. The V and J ends lost 3 bases and 7 bases respectively, with 16 bases between them. Germline assignment: CDR1 MNHEY and CDR2 SMNVEV (reference sequence). CDR3 amino acids: CASSFQTSLGEQYF. CDR3 in DNA: TGTGCCAGCAGTTTCCAAACTAGCCTGGGGGAGCAGTACTTC.

The gene calls are TRBV6-5 and TRBJ2-5; D call uncertain. Trimming shortened V by 6 bases and J by 4 bases, and 15 bases separated the two germline ends. The CDR3 contains 14 residues. The germline V gene encodes CDR1 MNHEY and CDR2 SVGAGI. The CDR3 DNA reads as TGTGCCAGCAGACCCCTTCACACGGGAGAGACCCAGTACTTC. It translates to CASRPLHTGETQYF.

The chain couples TRBV10-3 to TRBJ1-1, with D possibly being TRBD1 (5 bases). The CDR3 consists of 13 residues. The germline gives CDR1 ENHRY, CDR2 SYGVKD. Trimming stripped 8 bases from V and 0 bases from J, with 10 bases between. The CDR3 bases are TGTGCCATCTCGGAGGGGCTGAACACTGAAGCTTTCTTT. This translates into CAISEGLNTEAFF.

This sequence joins TRBV3-1 (or the pseudogene TRBV3-2) and TRBJ1-6, with D unresolved. The germline V gene encodes CDR1 LGHDT and CDR2 YNNKEL (reference sequence). V gave up 2 bases and J gave up 6 bases, with 11 bases separating them. There are 15 residues in the CDR3. The CDR3 loop is CASSQLFGVNSPLHF. CDR3 DNA: TGTGCCAGCAGCCAATTATTCGGCGTTAATTCACCCCTCCACTTT.

The chain links TRBV24-1 to TRBJ1-2; D possibly corresponds to TRBD1 (6 bases). Germline assignment: CDR1 KGHDR and CDR2 SFDVKD. The ends were cut back, 1 base at V and 7 bases at J, with 12 bases in the middle. CDR3 size: 14 residues. The DNA of the CDR3 is TGTGCCACCAGTGATTTTAACAGGGAGGCTGGCTACACCTTC. Amino acids: CATSDFNREAGYTF.

The chain is built from TRBV28 and TRBJ2-3; 8 nucleotides agree with TRBD2. Per the germline V gene, CDR1 is MDHEN and CDR2 is SYDVKM. V gave up 2 bases and J gave up 4 bases; unmatched junction bases: 5. The CDR3 is 15 amino acids. CDR3 protein: CASSLRAGVSDTQYF. CDR3 nucleotides: TGTGCCAGCAGTTTACGAGCGGGAGTCTCAGATACGCAGTATTTT.

V usage is TRBV5-8 and J usage is TRBJ2-6; a possible D gene is TRBD2 (5 bases). V dropped 5 bases and J dropped 2 bases, with 14 bases sitting between them. Germline V gene data show CDR1 as SGHTS and CDR2 as YDEGEE. The CDR3 has 16 residues. The DNA for the CDR3 is TGTGCCAGCAGTCGAGAGGGCGACCCTGGGGCCAACGTCCTGACTTTC. It yields the protein CASSREGDPGANVLTF.

This clone was detected only once. The genes are TRBV6-2 or TRBV6-3 and TRBJ2-7, with TRBD2 matching over 8 bases. This CDR3 contains 13 residues. Germline loops: CDR1 MNHEY, CDR2 SVGEGT. J was trimmed by 2 bases and V by 5 bases; bases with no gene match: 2. As DNA, the CDR3 is TGTGCCAGCAGTATGACTAGCGCCTACGAGCAGTACTTC. It encodes CASSMTSAYEQYF.

This clone showed up just once. The chain links TRBV28 to TRBJ2-7; D unresolved. CDR3 length: 15 residues. Germline assignment: CDR1 MDHEN and CDR2 SYDVKM. Trimming took 7 bases from V and 0 from J, leaving 16 bases between them. Written as DNA, the CDR3 is TGTGCCAGCACCCACCGTCTGGGTAGCTCCTACGAGCAGTACTTC. Residues: CASTHRLGSSYEQYF. The full variable domain, its missing parts supplied by reference TRBV28 and TRBJ2-7, is DVKVTQSSRYLVKRTGEKVFLECVQDMDHENMFWYRQDPGLGLRLIYFSYDVKMKEKGDIPEGYSVSREKKERFSLILESASTNQTSMYLCASTHRLGSSYEQYFGPGTRLTVT.

The CDR3 DNA sequence: TGTGCCAGCAGCTTTCGGACAGGGGGGGGCTATGGCTACACCTTC. Protein: CASSFRTGGGYGYTF. This chain uses TRBV9 with TRBJ1-2, with TRBD1 matching 10 bases. The CDR3 runs 15 residues. Germline lookup yields CDR1 SGDLS and CDR2 YYNGEE. V gave up 4 bases and J gave up 4 bases; unmatched junction bases: 7.